The 17 T cell receptor beta chains reported below all come from one sample, sequenced in a study of cytomegalovirus exposure and HLA in healthy donors. This PCR relied on a set of 60 Vbeta primers and 13 Jbeta primers. Measured with immunoSEQ multiplex PCR; TCRdb has only the in-frame clones, and not every one. This sample's clone table lists about 140,000 clones. Sample: PBMCs. The receptor set was obtained from a male donor in good health and CMV-seronegative.

The V call is TRBV9, the J call TRBJ2-1, with 7 positions matching TRBD1. CDR1 SGDLS and CDR2 YYNGEE come from the germline V gene. The V segment lost 5 bases and the J segment 0 bases; nucleotides outside the gene matches: 5. The CDR3 spans 15 residues. The DNA of the CDR3 is TGTGCCAGCAGTGAGACAGGGAGCTCCTACAATGAGCAGTTCTTC. As protein: CASSETGSSYNEQFF.

This chain links TRBV27 with TRBJ1-4; D not resolved. The CDR3 loop spans 15 amino acids. Germline V gives CDR1 MNHEY, CDR2 SMNVEV (reference sequence). V lost 6 bases, J lost 10 bases, and 21 bases lay in between. The CDR3 sequence is CASSPSGSWFGKLFF. The CDR3 nucleotides read TGTGCCAGCAGCCCTTCCGGGTCCTGGTTTGGAAAACTGTTTTTT.

This rearrangement joins TRBV7-9 to TRBJ1-6; a weak D match, TRBD1 (5 bases). Germline V gives CDR1 SEHNR, CDR2 FQNEAQ (reference sequence). This CDR3 spans 12 amino acids. V lost 5 bases and J lost 14, with 13 bases in between. CDR3 in amino acids: CASSLTSGALHF. CDR3 DNA sequence: TGTGCCAGCAGCCTGACCTCGGGGGCCCTCCACTTT.

The chain joins TRBV25-1 to TRBJ2-5; TRBD2 matches 7 bases. The CDR3 is 16 residues long. After removal of 5 bases from V and 7 bases from J, the junction contained 16 bases not matched to a gene. Germline V CDR1 and CDR2: MGHDK, SYGVNS. This CDR3 reads CASSLAGERGSRTQYF. The CDR3 DNA sequence: TGTGCCAGCAGTCTCGCCGGGGAGCGGGGATCCAGGACCCAGTACTTC.

The chain links TRBV15 to TRBJ1-5; 11 nucleotides match TRBD1. V shed 5 bases, J shed 4 bases, and the junction held 7 bases outside the gene matches. The CDR3 is 16 residues long. Looked up from germline, CDR1 is LNHNV and CDR2 is YYDKDF (reference sequence). The CDR3 region has the DNA TGTGCCACCAGCTGGGGTGGACAGGGGGCAAATCAGCCCCAGCATTTT. Translation: CATSWGGQGANQPQHF.

The gene calls are TRBV19 and TRBJ2-5; TRBD1 is a possible D gene (5 bases). Looked up from germline, CDR1 is LNHDA and CDR2 is SQIVND (reference sequence). The germline V and J ends were trimmed by 5 bases and 3 bases, with 16 bases remaining between them. The length of the CDR3 is 15 residues. DNA of the CDR3: TGTGCCAGTAGTTACGGCAGGGTGAACGAAGAGACCCAGTACTTC. Protein sequence: CASSYGRVNEETQYF. Filled out from reference TRBV19 and TRBJ2-5, the complete variable domain reads DGGITQSPKYLFRKEGQNVTLSCEQNLNHDAMYWYRQDPGQGLRLIYYSQIVNDFQKGDIAEGYSVSREKKESFPLTVTSAQKNPTAFYLCASSYGRVNEETQYFGPGTRLLVL.

About this clone: This same CDR3 is encoded by further DNA sequences in the sample. The gene calls are TRBV29-1 and TRBJ2-1; 8 bases are a match to TRBD1. With V trimmed by 5 bases and J by 10 bases, 4 bases remained unmatched. Per the germline V gene, CDR1 is SQVTM and CDR2 is ANQGSEA. The CDR3 covers 11 residues. CDR3 in amino acids: CSVRTGNEQFF. DNA for the CDR3: TGCAGCGTTCGGACAGGGAACGAGCAGTTCTTC.

The CDR3 bases are TGTGCCAGCAGTTTATCAGCAGGGCCCCTAGGGTCCCAGCATTTT. Protein sequence: CASSLSAGPLGSQHF. The J gene is TRBJ1-5, the V gene TRBV27; maybe TRBD1 (5 bases). This CDR3 comprises 15 residues. Trimming stripped 0 bases from V and 11 bases from J, with 17 bases between. CDR1 is MNHEY and CDR2 is SMNVEV in the germline V gene (reference sequence).

The chain joins TRBV30 to TRBJ2-5, with a tentative D call TRBD2 (6 bases). Between the trimmed V and J ends, which lost 1 base and 1 base, there was a span of 7 bases. Germline lookup yields CDR1 GTSNPN and CDR2 SVGIG (reference sequence). This CDR3 has 13 residues. The CDR3 loop is CAWSGGLQETQYF. The CDR3 DNA reads as TGTGCCTGGAGTGGGGGACTCCAAGAGACCCAGTACTTC. The complete variable domain, with remaining parts taken from reference TRBV30 and TRBJ2-5, reads SQTIHQWPATLVQPVGSPLSLECTVEGTSNPNLYWYRQAAGRGLQLLFYSVGIGQISSEVPQNLSASRPQDRQFILSSKKLLLSDSGFYLCAWSGGLQETQYFGPGTRLLVL.

This chain uses TRBV6-1 with TRBJ2-3; 9 bases fit TRBD2. The germline V gene has CDR1 MNHNS and CDR2 SASEGT. The length of the CDR3 is 13 residues. J lost 0 bases, V lost 10 bases, and 2 bases had no gene match. CDR3 protein: CAIGLASTDTQYF. CDR3 DNA sequence: TGTGCCATCGGACTAGCGAGCACAGATACGCAGTATTTT.

The genes are TRBV13 and TRBJ2-3, with TRBD2 matching over 9 bases. CDR1 is PRHDT and CDR2 is FYEKMQ in the germline V gene (reference sequence). CDR3 size: 15 residues. V gave up 0 bases and J gave up 7 bases; unmatched junction bases: 5. The CDR3 here is CASSLGAGGTYTQYF. In nucleotides, the CDR3 is TGTGCCAGCAGCTTAGGAGCGGGAGGAACATATACGCAGTATTTT.

J is TRBJ1-2 and V is TRBV11-2; possible D gene TRBD1, 5 bases. CDR1 and CDR2 (germline): SGHAT, FQNNGV. The CDR3 extends over 15 amino acids. The V end was cut by 5 bases, the J end by 6 bases, with 19 bases between. CDR3 nucleotide sequence: TGTGCCAGCAGCAAAGGGGCAGGGATTTTTGATGGCTACACCTTC. Amino acid sequence: CASSKGAGIFDGYTF.

The chain has TRBV6-5 and TRBJ1-3; D may be TRBD1 (6 bases). Trimming left V 5 bases short and J 7 bases short, with 15 bases between. This CDR3 has 14 amino acids. Germline-derived CDR1 and CDR2 are MNHEY and SVGAGI. The CDR3 sequence is CASSARDTGNTIYF. CDR3 sequence (DNA): TGTGCCAGCAGTGCACGGGACACCGGGAACACCATATATTTT.

V and J are TRBV6-1 and TRBJ1-4; no definite D call. The V and J ends lost 4 bases and 0 bases respectively, with 12 bases between them. CDR1 is MNHNS and CDR2 is SASEGT in the germline V gene. CDR3 length equals 16 residues. This CDR3 reads CASSGLAGATNEKLFF. CDR3 coding DNA: TGTGCCAGCAGTGGCCTAGCGGGTGCAACTAATGAAAAACTGTTTTTT.

The rearrangement uses TRBV29-1 and TRBJ2-2; the match to TRBD1 covers 8 bases. Unmatched junction bases numbered 8, after V lost 7 bases and J lost 4 bases. The length of the CDR3 is 14 residues. Germline V gives CDR1 SQVTM, CDR2 ANQGSEA. The CDR3 DNA follows: TGCAGCGCGCAGGGGGCGCGGGGCACCGGGGAGCTGTTTTTT. Amino acid sequence: CSAQGARGTGELFF.

CDR3 in amino acids: CASSPGGGVSSGNTIYF. DNA of the CDR3: TGTGCCAGCAGCCCCGGGGGAGGTGTTAGCTCTGGAAACACCATATATTTT. The V and J genes are TRBV9 and TRBJ1-3; D is possibly TRBD1 (5 bases). The V end lost 4 bases, the J end lost 0 bases, and 17 bases lay between the germline ends. This CDR3 is built from 17 residues. From germline, CDR1 is SGDLS and CDR2 YYNGEE.

This chain connects TRBV5-1 to TRBJ1-6; 8 nucleotides agree with TRBD1. CDR1 is SGHRS, CDR2 YFSETQ, per germline. V was pared by 4 bases and J by 8 bases, with 5 bases of the junction left unmatched. The CDR3 is 14 residues long. Written as DNA, the CDR3 is TGCGCCAGCAGCCCCGGACAGGGACATTCACCCCTCCACTTT. Encoded protein: CASSPGQGHSPLHF.